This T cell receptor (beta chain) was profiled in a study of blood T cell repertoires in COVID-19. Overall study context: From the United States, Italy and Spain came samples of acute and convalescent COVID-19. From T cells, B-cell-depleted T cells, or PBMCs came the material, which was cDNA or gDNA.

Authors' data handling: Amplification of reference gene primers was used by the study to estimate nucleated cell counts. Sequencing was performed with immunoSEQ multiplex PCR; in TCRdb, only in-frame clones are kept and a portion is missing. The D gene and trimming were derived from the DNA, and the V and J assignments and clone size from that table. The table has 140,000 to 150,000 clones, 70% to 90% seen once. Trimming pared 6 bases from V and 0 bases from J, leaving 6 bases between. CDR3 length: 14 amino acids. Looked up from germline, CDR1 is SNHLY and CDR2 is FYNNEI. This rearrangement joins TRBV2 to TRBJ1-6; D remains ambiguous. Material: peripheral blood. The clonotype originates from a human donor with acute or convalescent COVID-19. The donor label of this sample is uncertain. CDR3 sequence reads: CASSKSSYNSPLHF. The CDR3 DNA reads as TGTGCCAGCAGCAAGAGCTCCTATAATTCACCCCTCCACTTT.